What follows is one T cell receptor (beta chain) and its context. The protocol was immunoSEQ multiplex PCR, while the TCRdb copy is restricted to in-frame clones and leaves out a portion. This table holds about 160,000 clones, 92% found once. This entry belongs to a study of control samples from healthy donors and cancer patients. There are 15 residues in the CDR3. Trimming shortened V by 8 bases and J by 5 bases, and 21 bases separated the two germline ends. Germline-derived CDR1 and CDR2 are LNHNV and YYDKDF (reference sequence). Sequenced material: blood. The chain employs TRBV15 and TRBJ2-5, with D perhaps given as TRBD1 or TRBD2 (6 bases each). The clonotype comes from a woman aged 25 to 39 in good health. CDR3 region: CATGTWGAHGETQYF. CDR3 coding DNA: TGTGCCACCGGGACGTGGGGGGCGCATGGTGAGACCCAGTACTTC.